Here is one T cell receptor (beta chain) with its context. Its target is unknown. Sequencing used immunoSEQ multiplex PCR; TCRdb keeps in-frame clones, though not all of them. The data contain tens of thousands of clones, around 87% of them seen just once; the ten biggest clones take up 11%. The data were obtained in a study of lymphopenia after photon versus proton radiotherapy. Whole-study results and caveats: Survival link was tested only in deceased patients; proton benefit remains a possibility. A bigger post-nadir fall in TCR diversity correlated inversely with survival time in deceased patients. Oligoclonal CD8+ Temra expansion after nadir drove photon patients' diversity drop.

V lost 6 bases and J lost 0, with 3 bases in between. The CDR3 length is 13 residues. Per germline, CDR1 MNHNY and CDR2 SVGAGI (reference sequence). The sequenced sample was peripheral blood, obtained from a patient treated with proton-based radiotherapy. The V call is TRBV6-6, the J call TRBJ2-6, with D unresolved. The source of this sequence is an elderly man with esophageal cancer. Here the CDR3 reads CASRDSGANVLTF. Here the CDR3 DNA reads TGTGCCAGCAGAGACTCTGGGGCCAACGTCCTGACTTTC.